Reported below is one T cell receptor beta chain. No antigen is known for it. TCRdb re-analysed the RT-PCR reads in MiXCR, keeping a single row per CDR3 protein. Among under 200,000 distinct CDR3 sequences, roughly 12% were seen once, and the ten largest hold around 28%. The sample originates from a study of response to subunit inactivated influenza vaccine. Study-level points and caveats: Authors suggested few new T cells are recruited by each seasonal influenza vaccination.

The CDR3 runs 16 residues. J lost 2 bases, V lost 0 bases, and 5 bases had no gene match. The germline gives CDR1 LGHNA, CDR2 YNFKEQ. A further study also used this sample, focusing on T cells expressing NK-cell markers. As that report states: Synthesis of TCR beta cDNA relied on 5'RACE template switching carrying UMIs. It was from sorted CD3+CD56+NKG2C+, CD3+CD56+NKG2C- and CD3+CD56-NKG2C+ T cells that TCR beta repertoires came. Only alpha-beta TCR T cells were sorted in several experiments, using an anti-gamma-delta TCR antibody.

This receptor was taken from a man aged 50-60 years who received an inactivated influenza vaccine. The chain employs TRBV4-2 and TRBJ2-7, with 9 bases fitting TRBD1. Sequences were derived from CD8+ T cells sorted from PBMCs, sampled about 11 days after vaccination. The CDR3, as DNA: TGTGCCAGCAGCCAAGAAAGGGGACAGGGAACCTACGAGCAGTACTTC. Protein sequence: CASSQERGQGTYEQYF.